A single sample is the source of the 18 T cell receptor beta chains below, sequenced in a study of T cells in Graves' hyperthyroidism and ophthalmopathy. Authors of the study amplified TCR beta CDR3 regions from RNA transcripts. An initial round of RT-PCR targeting the TCR CDR3 relied on the HTBI primer set. TCRdb passed the multiplex PCR reads through MiXCR, listing each CDR3 protein once. The repertoire holds tens of thousands of distinct CDR3 sequences, roughly 51% seen once, with roughly 30% in the top ten. The sample comprised peripheral blood or thyroid tissue (not recorded which). The receptors here all came from a man in his late teens or twenties with Graves' hyperthyroidism.

The chain couples TRBV7-9 to TRBJ2-7; tentative D call: TRBD2 (5 bases). The V and J ends lost 4 bases and 0 bases respectively, with 10 bases between them. The CDR3 length is 14 residues. Germline CDR1 and CDR2: SEHNR and FQNEAQ (reference sequence). The CDR3 is CASSSAVSSYEQYF. The CDR3 DNA is TGTGCCAGCAGCTCAGCGGTGAGCTCCTACGAGCAGTACTTC.

This clonotype was recorded many times. V gene TRBV7-2 combines with J gene TRBJ2-6; TRBD1 matches at 8 bases. The CDR3 is 21 residues long. Germline CDR1 is SGHTA and CDR2 is FQGNSA. V dropped 1 base and J dropped 4; count of bases not matched to a gene: 18. DNA for the CDR3: TGTGCCAGCAGCTTAGTAGGGACAGGAAGCTTTTTTGGCACCGGGGCCAACGTCCTGACTTTC. This sequence encodes CASSLVGTGSFFGTGANVLTF.

This rearrangement joins TRBV29-1 to TRBJ1-2, with D perhaps TRBD1 (5 bases). This CDR3 has 23 residues. The germline V gene has CDR1 SQVTM and CDR2 ANQGSEA. The V gene lost 5 bases and the J gene lost 8 bases, with 48 bases spanning the gap. The chain's CDR3 is CSVSPLPPTSGRREEGKRWGYTF. CDR3 DNA: TGCAGCGTTTCCCCTCTTCCTCCGACTAGCGGGAGACGGGAAGAGGGGAAACGCTGGGGCTACACCTTC.

This clonotype came up many times. The chain carries TRBV13 and TRBJ1-5; D gene ambiguous. V lost 0 bases, J lost 2 bases, and 5 bases lay in between. Germline values: CDR1 PRHDT, CDR2 FYEKMQ (reference sequence). The CDR3 has 14 residues. The CDR3 DNA sequence: TGTGCCAGCAGCTTAGGCCCTGGCAATCAGCCCCAGCATTTT. It yields the protein CASSLGPGNQPQHF. The whole variable domain, filled in from reference TRBV13 and TRBJ1-5, reads AAGVIQSPRHLIKEKRETATLKCYPIPRHDTVYWYQQGPGQDPQFLISFYEKMQSDKGSIPDRFSAQQFSDYHSELNMSSLELGDSALYFCASSLGPGNQPQHFGDGTRLSIL.

V and J are TRBV9 and TRBJ1-3, with D perhaps matching TRBD1 (5 bases). Germline-derived CDR1 and CDR2 are SGDLS and YYNGEE. Deletions cut 0 bases from V and 6 bases from J, with 13 bases between. This CDR3 comprises 15 residues. The CDR3 DNA reads TGTGCCAGCAGCGTAGAACCAGGGATTTTAAACACCATATATTTT. It codes for CASSVEPGILNTIYF.

The rearrangement uses TRBV29-1 and TRBJ2-5; 10 bases are shared with TRBD2. The V segment lost 6 bases and the J segment 5 bases; nucleotides outside the gene matches: 9. Germline V gene lookup returns CDR1 SQVTM and CDR2 ANQGSEA. The CDR3 consists of 14 residues. CDR3 amino acids: CSVRTSGRTETQYF. The CDR3 DNA sequence: TGCAGCGTCCGGACTAGCGGCCGAACGGAGACCCAGTACTTC. Looking up the rest from reference TRBV29-1 and TRBJ2-5 gives the full variable domain: SAVISQKPSRDICQRGTSLTIQCQVDSQVTMMFWYRQQPGQSLTLIATANQGSEATYESGFVIDKFPISRPNLTFSTLTVSNMSPEDSSIYLCSVRTSGRTETQYFGPGTRLLVL.

This clonotype occurred many times. This chain joins TRBV28 and TRBJ2-5, with TRBD1 identical over 9 bases. The CDR3 is 16 residues long. Germline V gene lookup returns CDR1 MDHEN and CDR2 SYDVKM. Losses at the gene ends were 4 bases for V and 5 bases for J; bases not matched to a gene: 11. Here the CDR3 DNA reads TGTGCCAGCAGTTCCTACCTACAGGGGGCTAGGGAGACCCAGTACTTC. This encodes CASSSYLQGARETQYF.

The chain has TRBV11-2 and TRBJ1-3, with D unresolved. The V and J ends lost 5 bases and 3 bases respectively, with 5 bases between them. The germline CDR1 and CDR2 sequences are SGHAT and FQNNGV. The CDR3 has 12 residues. The CDR3 DNA is TGTGCCAGCAGCATCTATGGAAACACCATATATTTT. Translated, it gives CASSIYGNTIYF.

With respect to this clonotype: The junction departs from germline at one end; a sequencing error may be responsible. This chain joins TRBV29-1 and TRBJ2-5; 7 positions match TRBD1. This CDR3 has 11 amino acids. Germline V CDR1 and CDR2: SQVTM, ANQGSEA. CDR3 residues: CSVWDRETQCF. CDR3 nucleotide sequence: TGCAGCGTGTGGGACAGAGAGACCCAGTGCTTC. Full variable domain (rest looked up from reference TRBV29-1 and TRBJ2-5): SAVISQKPSRDICQRGTSLTIQCQVDSQVTMMFWYRQQPGQSLTLIATANQGSEATYESGFVIDKFPISRPNLTFSTLTVSNMSPEDSSIYLCSVWDRETQCFGPGTRLLVL.

The chain employs TRBV9 and TRBJ1-2, with D unclear. This CDR3 has 11 residues. Trimming removed 3 bases at V and 10 bases at J, with 10 bases between. Germline V lookup: CDR1 SGDLS, CDR2 YYNGEE. CDR3 in amino acids: CASSAYGAYTF. CDR3 nucleotide sequence: TGTGCCAGCAGCGCTTACGGTGCCTACACCTTC. Supplemented by reference TRBV9 and TRBJ1-2, the full variable domain reads DSGVTQTPKHLITATGQRVTLRCSPRSGDLSVYWYQQSLDQGLQFLIQYYNGEERAKGNILERFSAQQFPDLHSELNLSSLELGDSALYFCASSAYGAYTFGSGTRLTVV.

This chain links TRBV7-6 with TRBJ1-2, with D maybe TRBD1 (5 bases). CDR1 is SGHVS and CDR2 is FNYEAQ in the germline V gene. The V end was cut by 5 bases, the J end by 1 base, with 11 bases between. CDR3 length: 14 residues. The CDR3 sequence is CASSTRQFNYGYTF. The CDR3 DNA follows: TGTGCCAGCAGCACACGACAGTTTAACTATGGCTACACCTTC.

This clonotype was detected many times. The rearrangement joins TRBV5-8 to TRBJ2-3; the match to TRBD2 covers 7 bases. V gave up 3 bases and J gave up 5 bases; unmatched junction bases: 12. Germline assignment: CDR1 SGHTS and CDR2 YDEGEE. The CDR3 covers 16 residues. CDR3 residues: CASSSYMTSPQDTQYF. In DNA, the CDR3 is TGTGCCAGCAGCTCTTACATGACTAGCCCCCAAGATACGCAGTATTTT. Complete variable domain (other parts from reference TRBV5-8 and TRBJ2-3): EAGVTQSPTHLIKTRGQQATLRCSPISGHTSVYWYQQALGLGLQFLLWYDEGEERNRGNFPPRFSGRQFPNYSSELNVNALELEDSALYLCASSSYMTSPQDTQYFGPGTRLTVL.

The CDR3 reads CASSLNSGANVLTF. The CDR3, as DNA: TGTGCCAGCAGCTTGAACTCTGGGGCCAACGTCCTGACTTTC. This chain connects TRBV6-1 to TRBJ2-6, with no clear D. CDR1 is MNHNS, CDR2 SASEGT, per germline. This CDR3 contains 14 residues. Trimming pared 6 bases from V and 0 bases from J, leaving 6 bases between.

Details on this clonotype: This may come from a read error, since a much larger clone is one base off. For the CDR3, the DNA is TGCGCCAGCAGGCACTCCCCGGCACAGAACGCCGGGGAGCTGTTTTTT. Amino acid sequence: CASRHSPAQNAGELFF. V gene TRBV7-8 combines with J gene TRBJ2-2, with D hard to call. The CDR3 is made up of 16 amino acids. Germline-derived CDR1 and CDR2 are SGHVS and FQNEAQ.

CDR3 residues: CASSLDRGGETQYF. The CDR3 bases are TGCGCCAGCAGCTTGGACAGGGGAGGAGAGACCCAGTACTTC. The chain is built from TRBV5-1 and TRBJ2-5; the D gene is possibly TRBD1 (7 bases). The CDR3 is 14 residues long. Germline CDR1 reads SGHRS; CDR2 reads YFSETQ. The V gene lost 0 bases and the J gene lost 4 bases, with 10 bases spanning the gap.

The J gene is TRBJ2-7, the V gene TRBV7-2; 7 nucleotides line up with TRBD2. The germline V gene encodes CDR1 SGHTA and CDR2 FQGNSA. V shed 5 bases, J shed 6 bases, and the junction held 7 bases outside the gene matches. The CDR3 is made up of 13 amino acids. For the CDR3, the DNA is TGTGCCAGCAGCCCGATACAGCGGGGCGAGCAGTACTTC. It encodes CASSPIQRGEQYF.

The J gene is TRBJ1-2, the V gene TRBV6-2 or TRBV6-3; D uncertain. Between the trimmed V and J ends, which lost 5 bases and 4 bases, there was a span of 11 bases. Germline V gene lookup returns CDR1 MNHEY and CDR2 SVGEGT. CDR3 length: 13 amino acids. CDR3 nucleotides: TGTGCCAGCAGTCTCCCCCCGGCCTATGGCTACACCTTC. Translation: CASSLPPAYGYTF.

This chain connects TRBV12-3 or TRBV12-4 to TRBJ2-5; D might be TRBD1 (6 bases). The CDR3 is 11 residues long. V was shortened by 8 bases and J by 7 bases, with 11 bases between the two germline ends. The CDR3 DNA reads TGTGCCAGCGGCCCACAGGGGACCCAGTACTTC. Protein sequence: CASGPQGTQYF.